This T cell receptor beta chain was recovered during a study of shared clonotypes between healthy human individuals (dated by TCRdb to about 2020). Regarding the complete study: The cohort included a few men and a couple of women between 18 and 49 years of age. Libraries were prepared and TCR repertoires were sequenced by different laboratories using diverse techniques, in order to increase sequencing depth and limit assay-specific biases. The study deeply sequenced blood TCR repertoires of five healthy adults to estimate repertoire size and the extent of clonotype sharing between individuals. For each donor, CD4 naive and CD4 memory were each given three plates, CD8 naive was given two plates, and CD8 memory was given one plate. Between about 0.85 and 10 billion PBMCs per donor were obtained by leukapheresis. Broader findings and caveats from the paper: Pairwise subsampling indicated that sequencing depth was expected to affect the degree of clonotype sharing among donors. Higher generation probabilities were observed for clonotypes shared by all four sorted-subset donors than for non-shared clonotypes. Approximately 5% of naive CD4, around 3.5% of naive CD8, roughly 2.5% of memory CD4, and roughly 0.4% of memory CD8 clonotypes were shared across four donors. Naive subsets generally had larger estimated clonotype richness than memory subsets. The genetic and exposure-history diversity represented was limited by the small number of donors. Rarefaction of sorted-subset datasets indicated incomplete sequencing despite the large sequencing depth. Only blood was sampled, and tissue TCR repertoires likely differ from those in blood.

CD8 naive samples were obtained by positive selection for CCR7 among CD45RO-negative cells, yielding a CD45RA+CCR7+ population from which TemRA cells were excluded. The donors were healthy, HIV-negative adults who had no recently reported acute infections or vaccinations. All donors were Caucasian adults living in Nashville, Tennessee, USA. Blood was obtained by leukapheresis, after which PBMCs were separated by Ficoll-Histopaque density gradient centrifugation and cryopreserved in liquid nitrogen vapor phase. Analytical flow cytometry was used to check the purity and quantity of each magnetically sorted T cell population. Genomic DNA was isolated from every sorted fraction and measured by UV absorbance on a Nanodrop 2000c. Details on this clone: The clone's antigen remains unknown. Base qualities are not provided; no much larger clone lies one nucleotide away.

Using the deep immunoSEQ assay, multiplex PCR amplified TCR CDR3 regions from genomic DNA. Extracted genomic DNA from each cell subset was spread evenly across all wells of several immunoSEQ 96-well plates, with each plate serving as a replicate. Each replicate PCR for sorted subsets received around 200 ng genomic DNA, equal to about 29,000 T cell genomes. Purified libraries were measured with a Qubit 3.0 fluorometer, size-checked on a Bioanalyzer 2100, and measured again with the KAPA Library Quantification kit. Every immunoSEQ 96-well plate was sequenced on a separate single-read 150-cycle Illumina NextSeq 550 flow cell. The study's processing was this. Because the immunoSEQ output included only junctional sequences and no quality scores, the filtering could not be the same as the filtering used for full-length reads. To assign V/J genes and CDR3, sequences were annotated against IMGT germline references using PyIR, a Python wrapper for IgBLAST v1.9. Reads were filtered out if the reads had weak V/J assignments (E-value above 1e-6), no CDR3, stop codons, out-of-frame junctions, or ambiguous translated residues. V3J clonotypes were defined as sequences sharing an identical inferred V gene, J gene, and CDR3 amino acid sequence. To compute the percentage overlap between repertoires, the number of shared unique clonotypes was divided by the size of the smaller repertoire. Repertoire richness was assessed with RTK rarefaction, the Chao1 estimator, and Recon v2.1 estimates of unobserved clonotypes. Generation probabilities were computed with OLGA for all TCRbeta clonotypes obtained by the gDNA method from several donors. Imported from immuneACCESS, the table was reduced by TCRdb to in-frame sequences with V and J called. These copies leave out some clones; in studies compared against another copy, an unresolved V gene accounts for under half, and the cause of the remainder is not known. V, J and clone size are taken as reported in that table, and D and trimming were inferred from the DNA itself. This sample comprises around 550,000 clones, 85% to 95% of them detected only once. The biggest ten clones account for over 0.1% of the sample.

Sequences MDHEN (CDR1) and SYDVKM (CDR2) are obtained from the germline V gene. Relative to germline, V is 5 bases shorter and J is 9 bases shorter, with 14 bases between their ends. Inclusive of the bounding cysteine and phenylalanine, the CDR3 is 13 residues long. The read is trimmed to its CDR3 DNA, 39 bases read in frame from base 1. The TCR was taken from a woman aged 30 to 39 in good health. The chain was built from TRBV28 and TRBJ1-5; TRBD1 might be the D gene, on 5 matching bases. The sample taken for sequencing was naive CD8+ T cells sorted from blood. Explained via the paper, the cell subset or site label denotes: CD45RA+CCR7+. The CDR3 has the sequence CASSNLSGGPQHF. The DNA reads TGTGCCAGCAGTAACCTCTCCGGGGGGCCCCAGCATTTT.